This entry describes one T cell receptor (beta chain). Its antigen is currently unknown. A junction boundary mismatches the germline segment, possibly from a read error. 60 Vbeta and 13 Jbeta primers were used in PCR. Clones were read by immunoSEQ multiplex PCR, and TCRdb kept only the in-frame ones, dropping some. The table lists over 100,000 clones, roughly 68% of them singletons. These data originate in a study of cytomegalovirus exposure and HLA in healthy donors. Overall study findings and caveats: Association with HLA alleles at 0.05 false discovery rate was found for 16,951 TCR beta sequences in a later analysis.

The sequence was collected from a man aged 25 to 40 in good health and CMV-seropositive. The specimen sequenced was PBMCs.

The DNA of the CDR3 is TGTGCCGGCAGTGTCCGGGGGGGCGCGGACACCGGGGAGCTGTTTTTT. It encodes CAGSVRGGADTGELFF. The V call is TRBV9, the J call TRBJ2-2; 8 bases agree with TRBD2. CDR1 SGDLS and CDR2 YYNGEE come from the germline V gene. The CDR3 runs 16 residues.